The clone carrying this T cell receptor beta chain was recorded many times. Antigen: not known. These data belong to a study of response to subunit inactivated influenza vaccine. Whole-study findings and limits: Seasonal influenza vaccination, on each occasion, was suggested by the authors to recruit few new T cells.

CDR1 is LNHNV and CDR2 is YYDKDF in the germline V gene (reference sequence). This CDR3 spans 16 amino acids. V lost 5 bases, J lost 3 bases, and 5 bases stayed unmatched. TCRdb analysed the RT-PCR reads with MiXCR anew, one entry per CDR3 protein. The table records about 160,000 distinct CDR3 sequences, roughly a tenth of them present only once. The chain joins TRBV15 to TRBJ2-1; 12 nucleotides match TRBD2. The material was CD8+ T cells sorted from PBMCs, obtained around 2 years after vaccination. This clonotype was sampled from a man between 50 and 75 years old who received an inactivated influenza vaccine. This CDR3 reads CATSFQLAGGYNEQFF. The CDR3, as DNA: TGTGCCACCAGCTTCCAACTAGCGGGAGGCTACAATGAGCAGTTCTTC.